This T cell receptor beta chain was profiled in a study of CD8 T cells in ankylosing spondylitis. Germline loops: CDR1 SEHNR, CDR2 FQNEAQ (reference sequence). This CDR3 is 13 amino acids long. V lost 1 base, J lost 4 bases, and 8 bases lay in between. TCRdb redid the calling of the 5' RACE reads with MiXCR, one entry per CDR3 protein. The repertoire holds roughly 370,000 distinct CDR3 sequences, 20% to 25% seen once, with 16% in the top ten. This clonotype has at least ten counts. Its antigen is unidentified. General observations from the study: What appeared characteristic of ankylosing spondylitis blood was a TCR beta motif of several highly homologous variants.

This clonotype originated in a male donor with ankylosing spondylitis. The chain carries TRBV7-9 and TRBJ2-7; no definite D call. The sample comprised blood, either unsorted or a sorted T cell fraction (not recorded which). CDR3: CASSLGSWYEQYF. The CDR3 DNA sequence: TGTGCCAGCAGCTTAGGTTCCTGGTACGAGCAGTACTTC.